The next 27 T cell receptor beta chains were all read from a single sample in a study of T cells in Graves' hyperthyroidism and ophthalmopathy. Using RNA transcripts as the source, TCR beta CDR3 regions were amplified. HTBI primers were the set used in a first-round RT-PCR of the TCR CDR3. TCRdb used MiXCR to reprocess the multiplex PCR reads, holding one entry per CDR3 protein. The sample includes about 740,000 distinct CDR3 sequences, 11% to 15% of them seen just once. The sample comprised blood. Receptors were obtained from a woman aged 18-29 years with Graves' hyperthyroidism.

The rearrangement joins TRBV19 to TRBJ2-1; weak D call: TRBD2 (6 bases). Germline V lookup: CDR1 LNHDA, CDR2 SQIVND (reference sequence). V was clipped by 6 bases and J by 0 bases, with 21 bases between them. The CDR3 is made up of 18 amino acids. CDR3 bases: TGTGCCAGTAGACCCCTTGCGGTAGCGGCAAGCTCCTACAATGAGCAGTTCTTC. Encoded protein: CASRPLAVAASSYNEQFF. The variable domain in full, completed from reference TRBV19 and TRBJ2-1, reads DGGITQSPKYLFRKEGQNVTLSCEQNLNHDAMYWYRQDPGQGLRLIYYSQIVNDFQKGDIAEGYSVSREKKESFPLTVTSAQKNPTAFYLCASRPLAVAASSYNEQFFGPGTRLTVL.

The chain links TRBV4-1 to TRBJ1-5; no firm D call. The CDR3 length is 13 residues. Germline assignment: CDR1 MGHRA and CDR2 YSYEKL. V was pared by 0 bases and J by 4 bases, with 4 bases between. The CDR3 DNA reads TGCGCCAGCAGCCAAGATATGAATCAGCCCCAGCATTTT. Translated, it gives CASSQDMNQPQHF.

The chain links TRBV7-3 to TRBJ1-1, with D unclear. The V and J ends lost 2 bases and 1 base respectively, with 8 bases between them. This CDR3 has 14 residues. CDR1 SGHTA and CDR2 FQGTGA come from the germline V gene. The CDR3 DNA sequence: TGTGCCAGCAGCTTAGAGACATCGAACACTGAAGCTTTCTTT. It specifies CASSLETSNTEAFF. The full variable domain, completed using reference TRBV7-3 and TRBJ1-1, is GAGVSQTPSNKVTEKGKYVELRCDPISGHTALYWYRQSLGQGPEFLIYFQGTGAADDSGLPNDRFFAVRPEGSVSTLKIQRTERGDSAVYLCASSLETSNTEAFFGQGTRLTVV.

This clonotype was seen ten or more times. The chain has TRBV6-2 or TRBV6-3 and TRBJ1-5; D possibly corresponds to TRBD1 (5 bases). Trimming took off 2 bases at V and 6 bases at J, with 23 bases between the two ends. Per germline, CDR1 MNHEY and CDR2 SVGEGT. The CDR3 length is 18 residues. The CDR3 region is CASSYPRGRRGGGQPQHF. In DNA form, the CDR3 reads TGTGCCAGCAGTTACCCGAGGGGACGGAGGGGTGGCGGTCAGCCCCAGCATTTT.

This clonotype occurred a few times. The V and J genes are TRBV7-2 and TRBJ2-2; D gene ambiguous. This CDR3 has 15 residues. Germline CDR1 reads SGHTA; CDR2 reads FQGNSA. The ends were cut back, 5 bases at V and 2 bases at J, with 12 bases in the middle. DNA for the CDR3: TGTGCCAGCAGCCCCGGACGGATCAACACCGGGGAGCTGTTTTTT. Amino acids: CASSPGRINTGELFF.

The sample holds a few counts of this clonotype. The chain links TRBV28 to TRBJ2-1, with D possibly being TRBD2 (5 bases). V gave up 10 bases and J gave up 8 bases, with 15 bases separating them. CDR3 size: 12 residues. CDR1 and CDR2 from the germline V gene are MDHEN and SYDVKM. The CDR3 DNA is TGTGCCACCACCACGGGAAGCTATGAGCAGTTCTTC. This sequence encodes CATTTGSYEQFF.

This clonotype was observed at least ten times. The chain links TRBV27 to TRBJ2-1; no firm D call. CDR1 is MNHEY, CDR2 SMNVEV, per germline (reference sequence). V was trimmed by 6 bases and J by 8 bases, leaving 14 bases between them. This CDR3 has 13 residues. In DNA, the CDR3 is TGTGCCAGCAGAAAACTCGATGGGGATGAGCAGTTCTTC. Translated: CASRKLDGDEQFF.

As concerns this clonotype: One end of the junction does not line up with germline, which may come from a read error. V gene TRBV27 combines with J gene TRBJ2-5; tentative D call: TRBD2 (5 bases). Germline V gives CDR1 MNHEY, CDR2 SMNVEV (reference sequence). The CDR3 loop spans 14 amino acids. Here the CDR3 reads CASSASFSLPRVNF. CDR3 in DNA: TGTGCCAGCAGTGCCTCCTTTTCCTTGCCGCGGGTTAACTTC.

The chain recombines TRBV29-1 with TRBJ2-7; 8 bases are a match to TRBD2. Looked up from germline, CDR1 is SQVTM and CDR2 is ANQGSEA. Trimming at V came to 7 bases and at J to 2 bases, leaving 7 bases not matched to a gene. The CDR3 is made up of 13 amino acids. CDR3 coding DNA: TGCAGCGCATTAGCGGGATTAGCCTACGAGCAGTACTTC. Protein: CSALAGLAYEQYF.

This clonotype was seen at least ten times. The chain couples TRBV3-1 to TRBJ2-7; TRBD1 matches 10 bases. CDR3 size: 18 residues. The germline V gene encodes CDR1 LGHDT and CDR2 YNNKEL (reference sequence). V gave up 0 bases and J gave up 1 base; unmatched junction bases: 9. The CDR3 DNA is TGTGCCAGCAGCCAAGATCCGACAGGGGGCTATACATCCTACGAGCAGTACTTC. This translates into CASSQDPTGGYTSYEQYF.

This clonotype was seen repeatedly, ten times or more. The genes are TRBV2 and TRBJ1-5, with 7 bases that match TRBD1. This CDR3 comprises 13 residues. J gave up 1 base and V 6 bases, and 0 bases lay outside the gene matches. Germline V gene sequence: CDR1 SNHLY, CDR2 FYNNEI. CDR3 bases: TGTGCCAGCAGGGGACAGAGCAATCAGCCCCAGCATTTT. It yields the protein CASRGQSNQPQHF. The full variable domain, in which reference TRBV2 and TRBJ1-5 provide the parts outside the CDR3, is EPEVTQTPSHQVTQMGQEVILRCVPISNHLYFYWYRQILGQKVEFLVSFYNNEISEKSEIFDDQFSVERPDGSNFTLKIRSTKLEDSAMYFCASRGQSNQPQHFGDGTRLSIL.

On this clonotype itself: The junction does not match germline at one end; this may be a read error. This chain joins TRBV7-2 and TRBJ2-5; the match to TRBD1 covers 11 bases. The length of the CDR3 is 14 residues. Looked up from germline, CDR1 is SGHTA and CDR2 is FQGNSA. The CDR3 DNA sequence: TGTGCCAGCAGCCCTGGACAGGGGGCTGAGACCCAGTGCTTC. Its translation is CASSPGQGAETQCF.

In nucleotides, the CDR3 is TGCAGTGCGGGACGGTGGGGACTAGCGCGATCCTACGAGCAGTACTTC. Encoded protein: CSAGRWGLARSYEQYF. The chain recombines TRBV20-1 with TRBJ2-7, with 10 positions matching TRBD2. With 6 bases clipped from V and 1 base from J, the junction kept 12 bases outside the gene matches. The CDR3 loop spans 16 amino acids. Per germline, CDR1 DFQATT and CDR2 SNEGSKA (reference sequence).

The chain links TRBV19 to TRBJ1-6; D might be TRBD1 (5 bases). V was shortened by 5 bases and J by 5 bases, with 16 bases between the two germline ends. This CDR3 has 16 residues. Germline V gene data show CDR1 as LNHDA and CDR2 as SQIVND (reference sequence). The chain's CDR3 is CASSDRAGTHNSPLHF. The DNA of the CDR3 is TGTGCCAGTAGTGACCGTGCGGGGACCCATAATTCACCCCTCCACTTT.

In this sample, this clonotype turned up many times. This chain uses TRBV3-1 with TRBJ1-5, with a weak D call TRBD1 (6 bases). Germline V gene lookup returns CDR1 LGHDT and CDR2 YNNKEL (reference sequence). V was trimmed by 1 base and J by 7 bases, leaving 11 bases between them. The CDR3 spans 14 residues. CDR3 in amino acids: CASSQGLQGQPQHF. The CDR3 DNA reads as TGTGCCAGCAGCCAAGGCTTACAGGGCCAGCCCCAGCATTTT.

This clonotype was counted between two and nine times. The chain combines TRBV20-1 with TRBJ2-1, with TRBD1 as a possible D gene (6 bases). Trimming stripped 3 bases from V and 0 bases from J, with 12 bases between. The CDR3 runs to 15 residues. Germline V CDR1 and CDR2: DFQATT, SNEGSKA (reference sequence). CDR3: CSARKTGVSYNEQFF. The CDR3 coding sequence is TGCAGTGCTAGGAAGACAGGAGTCTCCTACAATGAGCAGTTCTTC.

The table lists this clonotype with many counts. The rearrangement uses TRBV19 and TRBJ1-5, with D possibly TRBD1 on 6 matching bases. This CDR3 has 15 amino acids. V gave up 3 bases and J gave up 3 bases, with 12 bases separating them. Germline V CDR1 and CDR2: LNHDA, SQIVND (reference sequence). In DNA, the CDR3 is TGTGCCAGTAGTATTGGGGGGCGCGACAATCAGCCCCAGCATTTT. Translated, it gives CASSIGGRDNQPQHF.

The gene calls are TRBV5-1 and TRBJ1-4, with D possibly matching TRBD1 (5 bases). The germline V and J ends were trimmed by 6 bases and 4 bases, with 16 bases remaining between them. The germline V gene has CDR1 SGHRS and CDR2 YFSETQ. This CDR3 comprises 15 residues. The CDR3 coding sequence is TGCGCCAGCACGCGGTTAGGGGAGGTTAATGAAAAACTGTTTTTT. This codes for CASTRLGEVNEKLFF.

V usage is TRBV6-1 and J usage is TRBJ2-7, with TRBD1 matching 7 bases. Germline loops: CDR1 MNHNS, CDR2 SASEGT. The V and J ends lost 6 bases and 4 bases, in that order; junction bases with no gene match: 9. The CDR3 loop spans 14 amino acids. The CDR3, as DNA: TGTGCCAGCAGATCGACAGGGCGTAGGTACGAGCAGTACTTC. Its translation is CASRSTGRRYEQYF.

In this sample, this clonotype turned up a few times. A much larger clone lies one base from this, so it may be a read error. This chain uses TRBV29-1 with TRBJ2-1; 13 bases match TRBD2. This CDR3 is built from 14 residues. Germline CDR1 SQVTM, CDR2 ANQGSEA. Germline trimming cut 7 bases from V and 8 bases from J; bases unmatched to any gene: 8. The CDR3 here is CSALTSGRRDEQFF. CDR3 bases: TGCAGCGCCCTGACTAGCGGGAGGAGAGATGAGCAGTTCTTC.

The chain joins TRBV11-1 to TRBJ2-3; TRBD2 matches at 9 bases. J was trimmed by 7 bases and V by 6 bases; bases with no gene match: 11. This CDR3 contains 15 residues. CDR1 and CDR2 (germline): SGHAT, FQDESV (reference sequence). The CDR3 region is CASRARTSAANTQYF. The DNA of the CDR3 is TGTGCCAGCAGAGCTCGGACTAGCGCCGCAAATACGCAGTATTTT. Together with reference TRBV11-1 and TRBJ2-3, the CDR3 gives the full variable domain: EAEVAQSPRYKITEKSQAVAFWCDPISGHATLYWYRQILGQGPELLVQFQDESVVDDSQLPKDRFSAERLKGVDSTLKIQPAELGDSAMYLCASRARTSAANTQYFGPGTRLTVL.

This rearrangement joins TRBV4-1 to TRBJ1-5; D is uncertain. The CDR3 contains 16 residues. Germline V gene data show CDR1 as MGHRA and CDR2 as YSYEKL. Trimming took 1 base from V and 0 from J, leaving 10 bases between them. CDR3 region: CASSQGWADSNQPQHF. DNA of the CDR3: TGCGCCAGCAGCCAAGGATGGGCAGATAGCAATCAGCCCCAGCATTTT.

This clonotype was seen ten or more times. This CDR3 reads CASSSTGWGNQPQHF. CDR3 coding DNA: TGTGCCAGCAGTTCTACAGGGTGGGGCAATCAGCCCCAGCATTTT. The gene calls are TRBV28 and TRBJ1-5; the D gene is possibly TRBD1 (6 bases). Germline lookup yields CDR1 MDHEN and CDR2 SYDVKM. This CDR3 contains 15 residues. Trimming cost V 4 bases and J 2 bases, with 12 bases left between them.

This clonotype was detected many times. The J gene is TRBJ2-7, the V gene TRBV12-3 or TRBV12-4; D might be TRBD2 (5 bases). Trimming removed 2 bases at V and 6 bases at J, with 8 bases between. This CDR3 contains 12 residues. CDR3 nucleotide sequence: TGTGCCAGCAGTTTATTTGGAGGCGAGCAGTACTTC. Its protein product is CASSLFGGEQYF.

The V gene is TRBV24-1, the J gene TRBJ2-2; maybe TRBD1 (5 bases). This CDR3 region has 16 residues. With 0 bases removed from V and 6 bases from J, the gap between germline ends came to 13 bases. Germline loops: CDR1 KGHDR, CDR2 SFDVKD. This CDR3 is CATSDLSQGPAGELFF. In DNA form, the CDR3 reads TGTGCCACCAGTGATTTGAGCCAGGGCCCCGCCGGGGAGCTGTTTTTT.

This clonotype was seen more than once but under ten times. V and J are TRBV2 and TRBJ2-6; the D gene is possibly TRBD2 (7 bases). Between the trimmed V and J ends, which lost 3 bases and 0 bases, there was a span of 12 bases. Germline assignment: CDR1 SNHLY and CDR2 FYNNEI. The CDR3 runs to 17 residues. The DNA for the CDR3 is TGTGCCAGCAGTGATCCCGGGGGGCCCTCTGGGGCCAACGTCCTGACTTTC. As protein: CASSDPGGPSGANVLTF.

This clonotype was counted many times. The chain recombines TRBV6-1 with TRBJ2-5, with TRBD2 as a possible D gene (5 bases). Per the germline V gene, CDR1 is MNHNS and CDR2 is SASEGT. Deletions cut 5 bases from V and 4 bases from J, with 11 bases between. This CDR3 contains 13 residues. CDR3 loop: CASSPSGGETQYF. The CDR3 DNA reads TGTGCCAGCAGTCCCAGCGGCGGAGAGACCCAGTACTTC.